The 24 T cell receptor beta chains presented below share a single source sample, sequenced in a study of CD8 T cells in ankylosing spondylitis (dated by TCRdb to about 2017). Library preparation used 5' RACE. This sample was sequenced with an Illumina HiSeq 2500. TCRdb reworked the public reads: Q25 trimming with fastp, MiXCR clone assembly, productive beta chains retained. Identical CDR3 protein sequences are pooled into one entry, listed with their most common genes and DNA. The sample contains approximately 180,000 distinct CDR3 sequences, roughly 18% of them found a single time. The leading ten clones occupy approximately 4% of the sample. Sequencing used blood, either unsorted or a sorted T cell fraction (not recorded which). These receptors were taken from a male donor aged 5-30 years with ankylosing spondylitis or in good health (not recorded which). Donor details come from another sample of the same person, matched by shared clones.

The V and J genes are TRBV27 and TRBJ2-7; no definite D call. Germline V gives CDR1 MNHEY, CDR2 SMNVEV (reference sequence). The CDR3 has 15 amino acids. Trimming took off 0 bases at V and 0 bases at J, with 9 bases between the two ends. The DNA for the CDR3 is TGTGCCAGCAGTTTATCGGACGGAACCTCCTACGAGCAGTACTTC. Translated: CASSLSDGTSYEQYF.

The chain has TRBV28 and TRBJ2-7; D perhaps matches TRBD1 (6 bases). Per germline, CDR1 MDHEN and CDR2 SYDVKM. The CDR3 contains 15 residues. V was cut by 2 bases and J by 3 bases, with 14 bases left in between. CDR3 sequence reads: CASSLTGQRNYEQYF. In nucleotides, the CDR3 is TGTGCCAGCAGTTTAACTGGACAGAGAAACTACGAGCAGTACTTC.

This clonotype was counted many times. V gene TRBV12-3 or TRBV12-4 combines with J gene TRBJ2-1, with 7 positions matching TRBD2. Trimming took 4 bases from V and 5 from J; bases not matched to a gene: 14. CDR3 length: 17 amino acids. The chain's CDR3 is CASSSPLPTSFHNEQFF. The CDR3 DNA is TGTGCCAGCAGTTCCCCCCTCCCGACTAGCTTCCACAATGAGCAGTTCTTC.

This clonotype was seen repeatedly, ten times or more. CDR3 in DNA: TGTGCCAGCAATGAAAGGTTGGGTTTGTACGAGCAGTACGTC. This encodes CASNERLGLYEQYV. The chain has TRBV2 and TRBJ2-7; D not resolved. CDR3 length equals 14 residues. Germline lookup yields CDR1 SNHLY and CDR2 FYNNEI.

A few counts support this clonotype. This sequence joins TRBV12-2 and TRBJ2-1; the DNA was not compared with TRBD2, the D call given in the table. TRBV12-2 is a pseudogene segment. The CDR3 is made up of 16 amino acids. The chain's CDR3 is CASRSTGTSGNNEQFF. DNA of the CDR3: TGTGCAAGTCGCTCGACCGGGACTAGCGGCAATAATGAGCAGTTCTTC.

The chain uses TRBV27 and TRBJ2-3, with TRBD2 matching 8 bases. CDR3 length: 13 amino acids. Trimming cost V 3 bases and J 9 bases; bases outside gene matches: 5. Germline V gene lookup returns CDR1 MNHEY and CDR2 SMNVEV (reference sequence). The CDR3 DNA follows: TGTGCCAGCAGTTTCTCCGCTAGCGGGACGCAGTATTTT. It codes for CASSFSASGTQYF.

This clonotype was seen at least ten times. V is TRBV7-3 and J is TRBJ2-5, with 11 positions matching TRBD1. This CDR3 region has 17 residues. Germline V gives CDR1 SGHTA, CDR2 FQGTGA. V was clipped by 5 bases and J by 5 bases; unmatched bases: 13. This chain's CDR3 is CASSPGVGQGGEETQYF. CDR3 sequence (DNA): TGTGCCAGCAGCCCAGGGGTGGGACAGGGGGGAGAGGAGACCCAGTACTTC.

This clonotype was seen many times. The V and J genes are TRBV20-1 and TRBJ2-1, with 10 bases identical to TRBD2. CDR3 length: 17 amino acids. CDR1 is DFQATT and CDR2 is SNEGSKA in the germline V gene (reference sequence). The V and J ends lost 0 bases and 4 bases, in that order; junction bases with no gene match: 9. The CDR3 nucleotides read TGCAGTGCTAGAGATTTCCTAGCGGGAGCTGCATACAATGAGCAGTTCTTC. It translates to CSARDFLAGAAYNEQFF.

This clonotype was observed at least ten times. The chain combines TRBV20-1 with TRBJ1-5, with D unresolved. The CDR3 contains 14 residues. Per the germline V gene, CDR1 is DFQATT and CDR2 is SNEGSKA (reference sequence). V lost 3 bases and J 3 bases, leaving 12 bases between the germline ends. CDR3: CSARVGNSNQPQHF. CDR3 nucleotides: TGCAGTGCTAGGGTTGGCAACTCCAATCAGCCCCAGCATTTT.

This clonotype occurred many times. This chain joins TRBV7-9 and TRBJ2-5; D is possibly TRBD1 or TRBD2 (5 bases each). Germline V CDR1 and CDR2: SEHNR, FQNEAQ (reference sequence). CDR3 length: 14 amino acids. V lost 5 bases and J 2 bases, leaving 12 bases between the germline ends. CDR3 region: CASSPGTLQETQYF. The CDR3 coding sequence is TGTGCCAGCAGCCCCGGGACCCTACAAGAGACCCAGTACTTC.

This sequence joins TRBV5-1 and TRBJ1-1; possibly TRBD1 for D (6 bases). The V and J ends lost 2 bases and 1 base respectively, with 15 bases between them. The germline V gene encodes CDR1 SGHRS and CDR2 YFSETQ. This CDR3 has 16 amino acids. CDR3 protein: CASSLPSTGQNTEAFF. The CDR3 DNA reads TGCGCCAGCAGCTTACCTTCGACAGGACAGAACACTGAAGCTTTCTTT.

The chain uses TRBV20-1 and TRBJ2-1, with D uncertain. The CDR3 extends over 14 amino acids. Trimming removed 3 bases at V and 3 bases at J, with 12 bases between. The germline CDR1 and CDR2 sequences are DFQATT and SNEGSKA (reference sequence). Here the CDR3 DNA reads TGCAGTGCTAGCCACGACCTAAACTACAATGAGCAGTTCTTC. Its translation is CSASHDLNYNEQFF.

This clonotype appeared many times. This sequence joins TRBV18 and TRBJ1-2; D is uncertain. CDR1 is KGHSH, CDR2 LQKENI, per germline. Trimming removed 0 bases from V and 4 bases from J, with 12 bases in between. The CDR3 sequence is 15 residues long. CDR3 in amino acids: CASSPPMASSYGYTF. For the CDR3, the DNA is TGTGCCAGCTCACCACCGATGGCGAGCAGCTATGGCTACACCTTC.

J is TRBJ2-3 and V is TRBV5-1, with unresolved D. The CDR3 consists of 15 residues. CDR1 and CDR2 (germline): SGHRS, YFSETQ. With 1 base removed from V and 5 bases from J, the gap between germline ends came to 14 bases. CDR3 region: CASSLYGNDGDTQYF. The CDR3 DNA sequence: TGCGCCAGCAGCTTGTATGGGAACGATGGAGATACGCAGTATTTT.

This clonotype was counted a few times. The CDR3 loop is CASSSGRGDEETQYF. CDR3 DNA: TGTGCCAGCAGCTCAGGGCGGGGGGACGAAGAGACCCAGTACTTC. The gene calls are TRBV11-3 and TRBJ2-5, with 8 nucleotides matching TRBD2. The V gene end was trimmed by 4 bases and the J gene end by 3 bases; junction bases not matched to a gene: 7. CDR1 is SGHNT and CDR2 is YENEEA in the germline V gene. The CDR3 covers 15 residues.

A few counts support this clonotype. The chain combines TRBV10-2 with TRBJ1-2; D gene uncertain. Looked up from germline, CDR1 is WSHSY and CDR2 is SAAADI. The CDR3 spans 20 residues. Trimming took 4 bases from V and 4 from J, leaving 31 bases between them. The CDR3 loop reads CASSVPFTTQAKTSFYGYTF. The CDR3 DNA reads as TGCGCCAGCAGTGTTCCCTTCACGACCCAGGCAAAAACTTCTTTCTATGGCTACACCTTC.

This clonotype was seen ten or more times. DNA of the CDR3: TGCAGCGAATCATTGGGTGCGCAAGAGACCCAGTACTTC. It codes for CSESLGAQETQYF. The V and J genes are TRBV29-1 and TRBJ2-5, with D unresolved. CDR1 and CDR2 (germline): SQVTM, ANQGSEA. Deletions cut 7 bases from V and 2 bases from J, with 14 bases between. The CDR3 is made up of 13 amino acids.

This clonotype occurred many times. The chain recombines TRBV4-1 with TRBJ1-1, with D unclear. The CDR3 covers 14 residues. The V end lost 4 bases, the J end lost 5 bases, and 14 bases lay between the germline ends. Per germline, CDR1 MGHRA and CDR2 YSYEKL. CDR3: CASSLESYLTEAFF. The CDR3, as DNA: TGCGCCAGCAGCCTGGAGTCCTACCTGACTGAAGCTTTCTTT.

This clonotype was seen at least ten times. J is TRBJ2-7 and V is TRBV24-1; tentatively, D is TRBD1 (5 bases). CDR3 length: 13 amino acids. V was clipped by 1 base and J by 6 bases, with 9 bases between them. Germline V gene data show CDR1 as KGHDR and CDR2 as SFDVKD. The CDR3 bases are TGTGCCACCAGTGATTTTGGCAGGGCCGAGCAGTACTTC. It specifies CATSDFGRAEQYF.

This clonotype was seen a handful of times. V and J are TRBV11-3 and TRBJ2-1; D may match TRBD1 or TRBD2 (5 bases each). CDR3 length: 15 residues. Germline CDR1 SGHNT, CDR2 YENEEA. With 5 bases removed from V and 5 bases from J, the gap between germline ends came to 16 bases. CDR3 in DNA: TGTGCCAGCAGCCCTAAACCGGGACGGGACAATGAGCAGTTCTTC. Translated, it gives CASSPKPGRDNEQFF.

This clonotype was observed many times. The V gene is TRBV7-2, the J gene TRBJ2-7; TRBD2 matches at 7 bases. This CDR3 spans 14 amino acids. Germline V gene lookup returns CDR1 SGHTA and CDR2 FQGNSA. V lost 5 bases to trimming and J lost 6 bases; unmatched junction nucleotides: 10. CDR3: CASSKKTSFGEQYF. DNA of the CDR3: TGTGCCAGCAGCAAAAAGACTAGCTTCGGCGAGCAGTACTTC.

The sample holds many counts of this clonotype. V is TRBV6-4 and J is TRBJ1-2, with a weak D call TRBD1 (6 bases). This CDR3 has 15 residues. Trimming took off 6 bases at V and 3 bases at J, with 17 bases between the two ends. Germline assignment: CDR1 MRHNA and CDR2 SNTAGT. This CDR3 is CASRPEPGHYYGYTF. For the CDR3, the DNA is TGTGCCAGCAGGCCAGAACCGGGACACTACTATGGCTACACCTTC.

This chain uses TRBV7-7 with TRBJ2-7, with a possible D match to TRBD1 (6 bases). CDR3 length: 15 residues. The V end lost 5 bases, the J end lost 3 bases, and 17 bases lay between the germline ends. CDR1 and CDR2 from the germline V gene are SSHAT and FNYEAQ (reference sequence). The CDR3 DNA sequence: TGTGCCAGCAGCCCTCGACCGGGACACCGCTACGAGCAGTACTTC. It yields the protein CASSPRPGHRYEQYF.

The chain carries TRBV29-1 and TRBJ2-1, with 8 bases identical to TRBD2. Trimming cost V 6 bases and J 2 bases; bases outside gene matches: 3. The germline V gene has CDR1 SQVTM and CDR2 ANQGSEA. This CDR3 spans 13 amino acids. CDR3 residues: CSVHGRAYNEQFF. The DNA for the CDR3 is TGCAGCGTCCACGGGAGGGCCTACAATGAGCAGTTCTTC.